These T cell receptor beta chains were read from a single sample in a study of T cell repertoires in cytomegalovirus infection. In TCRdb, the reads were re-called with MiXCR into one record per CDR3 protein. Found here are over 450,000 distinct CDR3 sequences, around 10% of them singletons; the top ten hold about a tenth. The sequencing sample was made of PBMCs. The receptors come from a human donor in good health (CMV status not recorded). Some clones in this sample may be carry-over from other donors' samples. CDR3s include the opening cysteine and the closing phenylalanine or tryptophan. Each record gives: J gene, clone size, D gene, CDR3 length, V gene, CDR3 protein, CDR3 DNA. The D gene is left open where the match is weak. Only some rows state a clone size, as once, few, many or a class for expanded clones.

TRBJ2-7 NA TRBD2 20 TRBV27 CASSSGLAGGLAFSSYEQYF TGTGCCAGCAGTTCGGGACTAGCGGGAGGCCTTGCTTTTAGCTCCTACGAGCAGTACTTC
TRBJ1-2 many NA 13 TRBV7-3 CASSSLRDTGYTF TGTGCCAGCAGCTCGTTAAGGGACACTGGCTACACCTTC
TRBJ1-4 many TRBD1 14 TRBV19 CASRNTGAGEKLFF TGTGCCAGTAGAAACACAGGGGCGGGAGAAAAACTGTTTTTT
TRBJ2-1 NA TRBD2 16 TRBV14 CASSQDRGLAGERQFF TGTGCCAGCAGCCAAGATCGGGGACTAGCGGGAGAACGGCAGTTCTTC
TRBJ1-1 many TRBD1 13 TRBV2 CASSGQGVTEAFF TGTGCCAGCAGCGGACAGGGGGTCACTGAAGCTTTCTTT
TRBJ1-1 many TRBD1 14 TRBV11-2 CASSLKGAGTEAFF TGTGCCAGCAGCTTAAAGGGGGCAGGCACTGAAGCTTTCTTT
TRBJ2-7 many NA 16 TRBV5-1 CASSTYSVERSYEQYF TGCGCCAGCAGCACCTACTCGGTAGAGCGTTCCTACGAGCAGTACTTC
TRBJ2-7 many NA 15 TRBV2 CAREKIGGASYEQYF TGTGCCAGAGAGAAGATAGGTGGGGCGTCCTACGAGCAGTACTTC
TRBJ2-1 many NA 12 TRBV5-4 CASSLVGLGQFF TGTGCCAGCAGCTTGGTAGGCTTAGGCCAGTTCTTC
TRBJ2-7 few NA 12 TRBV18 CASSPVAYEQYF TGTGCCAGCTCACCGGTCGCGTACGAGCAGTACTTC
TRBJ1-4 many NA 14 TRBV5-1 CASSDSPTNEKLFF TGCGCCAGCAGCGACTCCCCAACTAATGAAAAACTGTTTTTT
TRBJ1-6 many TRBD1 15 TRBV7-8 CASSLTGTVNSPLHF TGTGCCAGCAGCCTGACCGGGACAGTTAATTCACCCCTCCACTTT
TRBJ1-2 many TRBD1 15 TRBV5-4 CASRQDRPINYGYTF TGTGCCAGCAGGCAGGACAGGCCCATAAACTATGGCTACACCTTC
TRBJ1-5 many NA 12 TRBV7-2 CASSPRDQPQHF TGTGCCAGCAGCCCGCGAGATCAGCCCCAGCATTTT